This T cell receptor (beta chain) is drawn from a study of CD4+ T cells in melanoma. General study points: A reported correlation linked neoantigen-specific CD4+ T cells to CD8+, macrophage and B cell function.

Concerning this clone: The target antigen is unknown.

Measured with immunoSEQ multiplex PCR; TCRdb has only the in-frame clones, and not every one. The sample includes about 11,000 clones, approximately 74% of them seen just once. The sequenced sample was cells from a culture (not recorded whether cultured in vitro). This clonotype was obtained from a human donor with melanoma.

CDR3 sequence (DNA): TGCAGCGTTGTGGTGAGCTCCTACGAGCAGTACTTC. Amino acid sequence: CSVVVSSYEQYF. The chain uses TRBV29-1 and TRBJ2-7; D remains ambiguous. V was shortened by 4 bases and J by 0 bases, with 7 bases between the two germline ends. Germline values: CDR1 SQVTM, CDR2 ANQGSEA. The CDR3 runs 12 residues.